The clone carrying this T cell receptor (beta chain) was counted between two and nine times. This record belongs to a study of blood T cell repertoires in COVID-19. Study in general: COVID-19 samples, acute and convalescent, were from the United States, Italy and Spain. T cells, B-cell-depleted T cells, or PBMCs supplied cDNA or gDNA.

The ends lost 8 bases at V and 1 base at J; junction bases unmatched: 6. From germline, CDR1 is SNHLY and CDR2 FYNNEI. CDR3 length: 15 amino acids. Original data processing: Amplifying reference gene primers gave estimates of nucleated cell counts. Measured with immunoSEQ multiplex PCR; TCRdb has only the in-frame clones, and not every one. That table furnishes V, J and clone size, whereas the DNA furnished D and trimming. The table includes some 290,000 clones, nearly 90% detected once. The gene calls are TRBV2 and TRBJ2-2; 8 bases line up with TRBD1. This sequence originates from a woman aged 25 to 39 who had recovered from COVID-19. The specimen was PBMCs or T cells enriched from blood (not recorded which). The CDR3 region is CASWDRRKNTGELFF. The CDR3 DNA reads as TGTGCCAGCTGGGACAGGAGAAAGAACACCGGGGAGCTGTTTTTT.